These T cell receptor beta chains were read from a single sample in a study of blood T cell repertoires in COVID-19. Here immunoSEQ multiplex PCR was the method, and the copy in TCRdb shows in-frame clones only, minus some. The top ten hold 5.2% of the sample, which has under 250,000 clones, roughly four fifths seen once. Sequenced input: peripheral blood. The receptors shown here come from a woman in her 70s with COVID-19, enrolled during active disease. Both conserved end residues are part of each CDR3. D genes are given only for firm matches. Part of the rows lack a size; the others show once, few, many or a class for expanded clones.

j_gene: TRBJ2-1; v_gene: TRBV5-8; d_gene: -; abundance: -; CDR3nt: TGTGCCAGCAGCCCGGGGCGGGGGCCGTTCAATGAGCAGTTCTTC; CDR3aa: CASSPGRGPFNEQFF
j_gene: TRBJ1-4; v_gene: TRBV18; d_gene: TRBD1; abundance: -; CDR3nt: TGTGCCAGCTCACCACCCCCGACAGGGATAAAGGAAAAACTGTTTTTT; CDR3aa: CASSPPPTGIKEKLFF
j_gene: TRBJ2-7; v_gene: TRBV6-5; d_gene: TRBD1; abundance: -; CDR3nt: TGTGCCAGCAGTCTAGGACAGGGAGAGGGCGAGCAGTACTTC; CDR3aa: CASSLGQGEGEQYF
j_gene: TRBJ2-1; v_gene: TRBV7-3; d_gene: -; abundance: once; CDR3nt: TGTGCCAGCAGCGCCCAATTAGCCGGTCGGGGTCATGAGCAGTTCTTC; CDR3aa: CASSAQLAGRGHEQFF
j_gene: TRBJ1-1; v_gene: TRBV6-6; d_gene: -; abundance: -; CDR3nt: TGTGCCAGCAGTCCACAGGGGAACACTGAAGCTTTCTTT; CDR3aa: CASSPQGNTEAFF
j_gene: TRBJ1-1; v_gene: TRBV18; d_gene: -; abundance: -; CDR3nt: TGTGCCAGCTCACTATCGGGGGGGGCGCAGAACACTGAAGCTTTCTTT; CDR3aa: CASSLSGGAQNTEAFF
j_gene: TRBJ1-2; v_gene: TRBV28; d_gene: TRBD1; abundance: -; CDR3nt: TGTGCCAGCAGTTTGACAGGGGGCAGGGGCTACACCTTC; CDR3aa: CASSLTGGRGYTF
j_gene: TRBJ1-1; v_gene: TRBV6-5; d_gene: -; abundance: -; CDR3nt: TGTGCCAGCAGTTACACTTCCCAGGGACAGAACACTGAAGCTTTCTTT; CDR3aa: CASSYTSQGQNTEAFF
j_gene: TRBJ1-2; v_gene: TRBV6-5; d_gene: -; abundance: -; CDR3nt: TGTGCCAGCAGTCCGCGGACAGTTTCTAACTATGGCTACACCTTC; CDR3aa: CASSPRTVSNYGYTF
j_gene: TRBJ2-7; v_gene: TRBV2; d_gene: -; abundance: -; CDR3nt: TGTGCCAGCCATGTCCAGGGGACATCCTACGAGCAGTACTTC; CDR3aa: CASHVQGTSYEQYF
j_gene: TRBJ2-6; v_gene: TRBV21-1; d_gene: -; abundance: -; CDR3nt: TGTGCCAGCAGCAGGACTCATTTGGATTCCTCTGGGGCCAACGTCCTGACTTTC; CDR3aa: CASSRTHLDSSGANVLTF
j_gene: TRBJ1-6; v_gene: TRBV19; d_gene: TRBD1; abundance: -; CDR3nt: TGTGCCAGTAGTCCGGACAGGGGTAATTCACCCCTCCACTTT; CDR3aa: CASSPDRGNSPLHF
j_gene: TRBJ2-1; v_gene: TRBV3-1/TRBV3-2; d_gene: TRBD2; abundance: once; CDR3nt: TGTGCCAGCAGCTCGACCAGGGGGGGGACTAGCGGGAGCGGGGCCTACAATGAGCAGTTCTTC; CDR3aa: CASSSTRGGTSGSGAYNEQFF
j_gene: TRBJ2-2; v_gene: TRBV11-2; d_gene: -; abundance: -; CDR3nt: TGTGCCAGCAGCTTACAGGGGAACACCGGGGAGCTGTTTTTT; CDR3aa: CASSLQGNTGELFF
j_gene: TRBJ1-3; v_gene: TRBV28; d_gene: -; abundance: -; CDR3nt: TGTGCCAGCAGCCCCGGGGAGGGGCGCGGAGGAAGAAACACCATATATTTT; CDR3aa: CASSPGEGRGGRNTIYF
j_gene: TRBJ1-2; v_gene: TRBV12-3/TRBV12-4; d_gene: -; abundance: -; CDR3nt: TGTGCCAGCAGTTTATCAGATAACTATGGCTACACCTTC; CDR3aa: CASSLSDNYGYTF